The clone carrying this T cell receptor beta chain turned up a few times. This sample is part of a study of cytomegalovirus exposure and HLA in healthy donors. The study ran its PCR with 60 Vbeta and 13 Jbeta primers. Clones were read by immunoSEQ multiplex PCR, and TCRdb kept only the in-frame ones, dropping some. The sample lists 150,000 to 200,000 clones; about three quarters were seen once. Sample: PBMCs. The clonotype originates from a woman in her fifties or sixties in good health and CMV-seropositive.

This CDR3 is CASSLDGRVNEQYF. The CDR3 nucleotides are TGTGCCAGCAGCTTAGACGGGAGGGTAAACGAGCAGTACTTC. The chain combines TRBV7-2 with TRBJ2-7; 8 bases fit TRBD2. Germline V gene data show CDR1 as SGHTA and CDR2 as FQGNSA. V lost 1 base to trimming and J lost 5 bases; unmatched junction nucleotides: 4. The CDR3 is 14 residues long.